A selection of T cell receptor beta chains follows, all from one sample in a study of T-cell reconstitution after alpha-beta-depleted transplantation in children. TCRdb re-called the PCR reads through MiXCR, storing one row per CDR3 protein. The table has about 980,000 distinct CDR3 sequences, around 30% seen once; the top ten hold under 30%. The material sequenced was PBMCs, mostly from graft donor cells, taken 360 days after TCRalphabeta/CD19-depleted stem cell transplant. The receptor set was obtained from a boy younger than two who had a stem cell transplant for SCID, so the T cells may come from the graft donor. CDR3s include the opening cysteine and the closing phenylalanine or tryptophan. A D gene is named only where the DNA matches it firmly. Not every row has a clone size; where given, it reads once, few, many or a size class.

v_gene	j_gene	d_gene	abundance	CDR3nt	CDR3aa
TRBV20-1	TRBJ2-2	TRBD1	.	TGCAGTGCTACTAGGCAGGGGGCGCAGAACACCGGGGAGCTGTTTTTT	CSATRQGAQNTGELFF
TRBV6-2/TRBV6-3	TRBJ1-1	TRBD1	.	TGTGCCAGCAGTCCGGGACAGGGGAAGTGGGACACTGAAGCTTTCTTT	CASSPGQGKWDTEAFF
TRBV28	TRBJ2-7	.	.	TGTGCCAGCAGTTCGGGCACTTTGAGCTCCTACGAGCAGTACTTC	CASSSGTLSSYEQYF
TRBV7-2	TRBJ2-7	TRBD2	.	TGTGCCAGCAGCCGCGGGACTAGCGGGGGGCTCCTCTACGAGCAGTACTTC	CASSRGTSGGLLYEQYF
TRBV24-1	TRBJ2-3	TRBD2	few	TGTGCCACCAGTGATTTGAGGGCTAGCGGGGGTGCAGATACGCAGTATTTT	CATSDLRASGGADTQYF
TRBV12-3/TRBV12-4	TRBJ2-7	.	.	TGTGCCAGCAGTACAGGAGGGGGAATCCACGAGCAGTACTTC	CASSTGGGIHEQYF
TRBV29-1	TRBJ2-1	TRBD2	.	TGCAGCGTTGCCGGTAGCGGGGGGGCTTATGAGCAGTTCTTC	CSVAGSGGAYEQFF
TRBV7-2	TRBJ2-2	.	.	TGTGCCAGCAGCTTCTACAACCAGGGAAGCAGAGAGCTGTTTTTT	CASSFYNQGSRELFF
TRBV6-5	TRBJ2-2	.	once	TGTGCCAGCAGTTACCCCGGCCCCGGGGAGCTGTTTTTT	CASSYPGPGELFF
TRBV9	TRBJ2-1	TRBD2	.	TGTGCCAGCAGCCCCTCAGGAGCGGGGGGGAACAATGAGCAGTTCTTC	CASSPSGAGGNNEQFF
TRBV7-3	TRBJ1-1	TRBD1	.	TGTGCCAGCAGCTGGGGGACAGGGAGCACTGAAGCTTTCTTT	CASSWGTGSTEAFF
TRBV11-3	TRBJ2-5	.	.	TGTGCCAGCAGCTTATGGGTAGAAGAGACCCAGTACTTC	CASSLWVEETQYF
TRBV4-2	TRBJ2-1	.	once	TGTGCCAGCAGCCAAGATGGGGGGCTTTTTCGGGAGCAGTTCTTC	CASSQDGGLFREQFF
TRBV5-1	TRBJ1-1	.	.	TGCGCCAGCAGTTTTGAGGCCAGGGGCACTGAAGCTTTCTTT	CASSFEARGTEAFF
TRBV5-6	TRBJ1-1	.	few	TGTGCCAGCAGCTTCCCCGGGACAATGAACACTGAAGCTTTCTTT	CASSFPGTMNTEAFF
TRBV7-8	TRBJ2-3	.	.	TGTGCCAGCAGCGGATGGACTGGTACGCAGTATTTT	CASSGWTGTQYF
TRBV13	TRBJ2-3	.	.	TGTGCCAGCAGCCCTGCACCACGAGGGGGGCTCTTTGGCACAGATACGCAGTATTTT	CASSPAPRGGLFGTDTQYF
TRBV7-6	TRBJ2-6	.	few	TGTGCCAGCAGCCCAACCCCGGGGCAGCCTGGAGTCCTGACTTTC	CASSPTPGQPGVLTF
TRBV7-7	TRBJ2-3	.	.	TGTGCCAGCAGCCATAATTTCGGCCCCACAGATACGCAGTATTTT	CASSHNFGPTDTQYF
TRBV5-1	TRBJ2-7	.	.	TGCGCCAGCATGGTTCAGGGGGGCTCCTACGAGCAGTACTTC	CASMVQGGSYEQYF
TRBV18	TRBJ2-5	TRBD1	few	TGTGCCAGCTCACCACCGGACAGGGTCTTGGAGACCCAGTACTTC	CASSPPDRVLETQYF
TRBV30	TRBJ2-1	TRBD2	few	TGTGCCTGGAGCCCGCCATGGGGTAGCGGGGGCTACAATGAGCAGTTCTTC	CAWSPPWGSGGYNEQFF
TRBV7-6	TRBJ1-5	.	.	TGTGCCAGCAGCGCCCTCAATCAGCCCCAGCATTTT	CASSALNQPQHF
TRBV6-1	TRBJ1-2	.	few	TGTGCCAGCAGGGACGACGCTAGAGGCTATGGCTACACCTTC	CASRDDARGYGYTF
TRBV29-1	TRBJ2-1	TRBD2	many	TGCAGCGCGGGCGGGGGGCCAAATGAGCAGTTCTTC	CSAGGGPNEQFF
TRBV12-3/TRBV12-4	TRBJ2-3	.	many	TGTGCCAGCAGTACCGGGACCGTCTCTCCCACAGATACGCAGTATTTT	CASSTGTVSPTDTQYF
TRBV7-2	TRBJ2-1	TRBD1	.	TGTGCCAGCAGCTCTATTGCGGGACAGGGGGCAGATGAGCAGTTCTTC	CASSSIAGQGADEQFF
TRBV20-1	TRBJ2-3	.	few	TGCAGTGCTAGAGATATGGCTTTCGCAGATACGCAGTATTTT	CSARDMAFADTQYF